The TCR beta chain described here comes from a study of T cell repertoires in ileal Crohn's disease. Each sample's TCRB immunosequencing used 450 to 650 nanograms of biopsy DNA. Assay: immunoSEQ multiplex PCR; the TCRdb copy retains only in-frame clones and omits some. Among 13,000 to 15,000 clones listed, 70% to 90% were seen once. The origin of this receptor is an adult with Crohn's disease. Material for sequencing was ileal tissue.

The DNA for the CDR3 is TGTGCCAGTAGTTTCAGCGAAGGACAGGGGCGGAGTGAAAAACTGTTTTTT. Translated: CASSFSEGQGRSEKLFF. The chain carries TRBV19 and TRBJ1-4; 9 bases line up with TRBD1. Looked up from germline, CDR1 is LNHDA and CDR2 is SQIVND (reference sequence). The CDR3 loop spans 17 amino acids. Trimming cost V 5 bases and J 7 bases; bases outside gene matches: 14.